The rows below give T cell receptor beta chains drawn from one sample of a study of CD8 T cells in ankylosing spondylitis. TCRdb redid the calling of the 5' RACE reads with MiXCR, one entry per CDR3 protein. The table records around 250,000 distinct CDR3 sequences, around 10% of them present only once. Source material: blood, either unsorted or a sorted T cell fraction (not recorded which). Source of these receptors: a male donor with ankylosing spondylitis or in good health (not recorded which). Each CDR3 is given with its conserved first and last residue. D genes are given only for firm matches. Size values are once, few and many counts, or a class for expanded clones, and some rows have none.

many,TRBV29-1,.,TRBJ2-1,CSVWIGGNEQFF,TGCAGCGTTTGGATAGGAGGAAATGAGCAGTTCTTC
.,TRBV29-1,.,TRBJ2-2,CSVEDGGRRTGELFF,TGCAGCGTTGAAGATGGGGGGAGGCGGACCGGGGAGCTGTTTTTT
many,TRBV12-3/TRBV12-4,.,TRBJ1-1,CASKGGSTEAFF,TGTGCCAGCAAGGGCGGAAGCACTGAAGCTTTCTTT
many,TRBV20-1,TRBD2,TRBJ2-2,CSASASGRSGTGELFF,TGCAGTGCTAGCGCTAGCGGGAGGTCGGGCACCGGGGAGCTGTTTTTT
many,TRBV28,.,TRBJ2-3,CASSTTVFTDTQYF,TGTGCCAGCAGTACAACAGTTTTCACAGATACGCAGTATTTT
.,TRBV12-3/TRBV12-4,.,TRBJ2-2,CASSFGRRGTGELFF,TGTGCCAGCAGTTTTGGGCGCCGGGGCACCGGGGAGCTGTTTTTT
few,TRBV24-1,.,TRBJ2-1,CATSDRATGSYNEQFF,TGTGCCACCAGTGACCGAGCGACAGGCTCCTACAATGAGCAGTTCTTC
many,TRBV9,TRBD2,TRBJ2-7,CASSVGGTSGVYEQYF,TGTGCCAGCAGCGTAGGGGGGACTAGTGGTGTTTACGAGCAGTACTTC
few,TRBV11-2,.,TRBJ2-7,CASSGVPPEQYF,TGTGCCAGCTCCGGGGTTCCCCCTGAGCAGTACTTC
many,TRBV4-1,.,TRBJ2-1,CASSARRTSPVDEQFF,TGCGCCAGCAGCGCCCGTCGGACCTCGCCGGTGGATGAGCAGTTCTTC
many,TRBV5-1,.,TRBJ2-1,CASSLATGIDEQFF,TGCGCCAGCAGCTTGGCCACAGGGATCGATGAGCAGTTCTTC
many,TRBV12-3/TRBV12-4,.,TRBJ1-1,CASSLSEGVQAFF,TGTGCCAGCAGTTTATCAGAGGGGGTTCAAGCTTTCTTT
few,TRBV7-8,.,TRBJ2-5,CASSLLGSLQETQYF,TGTGCCAGCAGCTTATTGGGCAGCCTCCAAGAGACCCAGTACTTC
many,TRBV4-1,.,TRBJ2-5,CASSQERPETQYF,TGCGCCAGCAGCCAAGAACGACCGGAGACCCAGTACTTC
few,TRBV19,.,TRBJ1-2,CASSVNGGLYGYTF,TGTGCCAGTAGTGTAAACGGCGGTCTCTATGGCTACACCTTC
few,TRBV7-9,.,TRBJ1-1,CASSFGGQNTEAFF,TGTGCCAGCAGCTTCGGCGGGCAGAACACTGAAGCTTTCTTT
many,TRBV29-1,.,TRBJ1-5,CSVTLVEGQPQHF,TGCAGCGTTACCCTTGTGGAGGGTCAGCCCCAGCATTTT
many,TRBV7-6,.,TRBJ2-5,CASSRGPLGTQYF,TGTGCCAGCAGCCGCGGTCCCTTAGGGACCCAGTACTTC
many,TRBV10-3,.,TRBJ2-7,CAISGASEQYF,TGTGCCATCAGTGGTGCGAGCGAGCAGTACTTC
many,TRBV7-7,.,TRBJ2-5,CASSLNQQETQYF,TGTGCCAGCAGCTTAAACCAACAAGAGACCCAGTACTTC
many,TRBV6-1,.,TRBJ1-6,CASSNTGSSYNSPLHF,TGTGCCAGCAGTAATACAGGGAGCTCCTATAATTCACCCCTCCACTTT
many,TRBV6-5,TRBD1,TRBJ2-7,CASSYYVGQATTYEQYF,TGTGCCAGCAGTTACTATGTGGGACAGGCTACCACCTACGAGCAGTACTTC
many,TRBV5-1,TRBD2,TRBJ2-5,CASSAETGGQETQYF,TGCGCCAGCAGCGCCGAAACGGGGGGGCAAGAGACCCAGTACTTC
many,TRBV6-4,TRBD1,TRBJ2-3,CASSDGTGDTDTQYF,TGTGCCAGCAGTGACGGGACAGGGGACACAGATACGCAGTATTTT
many,TRBV20-1,.,TRBJ1-5,CSARDLSRGSNQPQHF,TGCAGTGCTAGAGATCTGAGCAGAGGAAGCAATCAGCCCCAGCATTTT
many,TRBV6-5,.,TRBJ2-1,CASSYGGEYNEQFF,TGTGCCAGCAGTTATGGTGGCGAGTACAATGAGCAGTTCTTC
.,TRBV2,.,TRBJ1-2,CASSEDLTNYGYTF,TGTGCCAGCAGTGAGGACCTCACTAACTATGGCTACACCTTC
many,TRBV20-1,.,TRBJ2-3,CSASGITDTQYF,TGCAGTGCTAGCGGGATAACAGATACGCAGTATTTT
many,TRBV5-1,TRBD1,TRBJ1-4,CASSPRPGGEKKLFF,TGCGCCAGCAGCCCCCGCCCAGGGGGCGAGAAAAAACTGTTTTTT
many,TRBV20-1,.,TRBJ2-3,CSASSAAAGDQDTQYF,TGCAGTGCTAGTTCGGCGGCGGCGGGCGATCAAGATACGCAGTATTTT
once,TRBV16,.,TRBJ1-2,CASSQLYGYTF,TGTGCCAGCAGTCAGTTATATGGCTACACCTTC
many,TRBV9,.,TRBJ2-3,CASSPPSASLPGTDTQYF,TGTGCCAGCAGCCCCCCCTCCGCGAGCCTTCCCGGCACAGATACGCAGTATTTT
many,TRBV20-1,TRBD1,TRBJ1-2,CSALMGTGHGYTF,TGCAGTGCCTTGATGGGGACAGGTCATGGCTACACCTTC
.,TRBV4-1,TRBD1,TRBJ1-5,CASSPRAGTGNQPQHF,TGCGCCAGCAGCCCAAGGGCGGGGACAGGGAATCAGCCCCAGCATTTT
many,TRBV20-1,TRBD2,TRBJ2-7,CSAKDSGKDVYEQYF,TGCAGTGCTAAGGATAGCGGGAAGGACGTCTACGAGCAGTACTTC
many,TRBV12-3/TRBV12-4,TRBD1,TRBJ1-1,CASSLSSGGSAFF,TGTGCCAGCAGTTTATCATCAGGGGGAAGCGCTTTCTTT
.,TRBV29-1,TRBD1,TRBJ2-1,CSLGQATYNEQFF,TGCAGCCTGGGACAGGCGACTTACAATGAGCAGTTCTTC
many,TRBV12-3/TRBV12-4,.,TRBJ2-4,CASSLVAGLAKNIQYF,TGTGCCAGCAGTTTAGTGGCAGGGCTAGCCAAAAACATTCAGTACTTC
many,TRBV9,.,TRBJ1-5,CASSRQGYSNQPQHF,TGTGCCAGCAGCCGCCAGGGGTATAGCAATCAGCCCCAGCATTTT
many,TRBV5-1,.,TRBJ2-3,CASSRSPARRNTDTQYF,TGCGCCAGCAGCCGATCTCCTGCACGGAGAAACACAGATACGCAGTATTTT
.,TRBV7-2,TRBD2,TRBJ2-5,CASSLWGGRRKTQYF,TGTGCCAGCAGCTTGTGGGGCGGGAGAAGGAAGACCCAGTACTTC